This TCR beta chain was sequenced in a study of TIL therapy for anti-PD-1-resistant metastatic lung cancer. Study-wide points: TIL cultures after expansion showed higher clonality and lower diversity than baseline tumor (median approximately 6% vs 31%).

Germline-derived CDR1 and CDR2 are SGHRS and YFSETQ. This CDR3 has 17 amino acids. The V end was cut by 0 bases, the J end by 2 bases, with 16 bases between. Specified time point: pre-treatment sample, taken before nivolumab and TIL therapy. Tumor tissue came from excised metastases, mostly pleural nodules or supraclavicular lymph nodes. The libraries were made with immunoSEQ v3. Clones were read by immunoSEQ multiplex PCR, and TCRdb kept only the in-frame ones, dropping some. The table has around 26,000 clones, roughly three fifths seen once. As to this clone: Its antigen is not known.

Sample: tumor tissue, taken at baseline. The chain joins TRBV5-1 to TRBJ2-3; maybe TRBD2 (5 bases). This TCR was recovered from a woman aged 30 to 85 with non-small cell lung cancer. DNA of the CDR3: TGCGCCAGCAGCTTGGCGGCTAAGGGCGGGTCCACAGATACGCAGTATTTT. Its protein product is CASSLAAKGGSTDTQYF.